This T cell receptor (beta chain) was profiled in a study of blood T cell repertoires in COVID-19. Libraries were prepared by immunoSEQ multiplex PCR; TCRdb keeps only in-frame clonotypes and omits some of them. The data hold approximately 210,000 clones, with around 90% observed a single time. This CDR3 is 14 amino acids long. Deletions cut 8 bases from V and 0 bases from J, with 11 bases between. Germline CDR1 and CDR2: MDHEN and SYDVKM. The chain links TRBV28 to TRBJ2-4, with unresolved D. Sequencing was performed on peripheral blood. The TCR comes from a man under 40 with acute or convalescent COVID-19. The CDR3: CASSYFLAKNIQYF. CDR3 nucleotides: TGTGCCAGCTCCTACTTTCTAGCCAAAAACATTCAGTACTTC.